One sample yielded the 28 T cell receptor beta chains listed below, sequenced in a study of follicular helper T cells after annual influenza vaccination. As to time point: 2013-2014 season, 7 days after vaccination. Clones were read by immunoSEQ multiplex PCR, and TCRdb kept only the in-frame ones, dropping some. The data hold roughly 9,200 clones, with roughly four fifths observed a single time. Sequencing was performed on CXCR5- memory CD4+ T cells sorted from blood, taken 7 days after influenza vaccination. The receptors stem from an adult who received the influenza vaccine.

This sequence joins TRBV28 and TRBJ2-3; D perhaps matches TRBD1 (5 bases). CDR1 MDHEN and CDR2 SYDVKM come from the germline V gene. The germline V and J ends were trimmed by 4 bases and 4 bases, with 12 bases remaining between them. The CDR3 covers 14 residues. This CDR3 reads CASSSPTVSDTQYF. The CDR3 DNA follows: TGTGCCAGCAGTTCTCCGACAGTATCAGATACGCAGTATTTT.

The CDR3 DNA reads TGTGCCAGCTCACCCAGCTCTGGGGCCAACGTCCTGACTTTC. It yields the protein CASSPSSGANVLTF. V is TRBV18 and J is TRBJ2-6; D unresolved. The germline V gene has CDR1 KGHSH and CDR2 LQKENI. The CDR3 has 14 amino acids. V lost 3 bases and J 0 bases, leaving 3 bases between the germline ends.

The V and J genes are TRBV6-6 and TRBJ1-1, with D tentatively TRBD1 (6 bases). Germline V gene lookup returns CDR1 MNHNY and CDR2 SVGAGI (reference sequence). Trimming cost V 0 bases and J 6 bases, with 14 bases left between them. CDR3 length equals 15 residues. CDR3 sequence (DNA): TGTGCCAGCAGTTACTCGACGGGGGGCTCGGCTGAAGCTTTCTTT. This encodes CASSYSTGGSAEAFF.

The chain links TRBV7-2 to TRBJ2-6, with D uncertain. This CDR3 contains 16 residues. Germline CDR1 SGHTA, CDR2 FQGNSA. Trimming left V 1 base short and J 1 base short, with 8 bases between. As DNA, the CDR3 is TGTGCCAGCAGCTTAGATTCGGTATCTGGGGCCAACGTCCTGACTTTC. This gives the protein CASSLDSVSGANVLTF.

The rearrangement links TRBV30 to TRBJ2-2; a weak D match, TRBD2 (6 bases). Germline V gene lookup returns CDR1 GTSNPN and CDR2 SVGIG (reference sequence). V was cut by 5 bases and J by 6 bases, with 10 bases left in between. The CDR3 is 12 amino acids. Written as DNA, the CDR3 is TGTGCCTGGGGCAGGGAGGCCGGGGAGCTGTTTTTT. It specifies CAWGREAGELFF.

V gene TRBV2 combines with J gene TRBJ2-7, with D possibly being TRBD2 (5 bases). Germline loops: CDR1 SNHLY, CDR2 FYNNEI. CDR3 length: 15 residues. V was trimmed by 6 bases and J by 9 bases, leaving 24 bases between them. This CDR3 is CASRLDTGNSRVQYF. The CDR3 nucleotides read TGTGCCAGCAGGCTTGATACCGGGAACTCGAGGGTGCAGTACTTC. The complete variable domain, with remaining parts taken from reference TRBV2 and TRBJ2-7, reads EPEVTQTPSHQVTQMGQEVILRCVPISNHLYFYWYRQILGQKVEFLVSFYNNEISEKSEIFDDQFSVERPDGSNFTLKIRSTKLEDSAMYFCASRLDTGNSRVQYFGPGTRLTVT.

The chain links TRBV11-1 to TRBJ2-7; D could derive from TRBD1 or TRBD2 (6 bases each). Per the germline V gene, CDR1 is SGHAT and CDR2 is FQDESV (reference sequence). V was pared by 2 bases and J by 4 bases, with 12 bases between. The CDR3 extends over 14 amino acids. In DNA, the CDR3 is TGTGCCAGCAGCTTACCCCGAGGGGGGTACGAGCAGTACTTC. This gives the protein CASSLPRGGYEQYF.

The gene calls are TRBV4-3 and TRBJ2-1, with D uncertain. CDR1 is LGHNA and CDR2 is YSLEER in the germline V gene. The germline V and J ends were trimmed by 3 bases and 6 bases, with 9 bases remaining between them. The CDR3 runs 13 residues. The CDR3 is CASSHSPRNEQFF. The DNA for the CDR3 is TGCGCCAGCAGCCACTCTCCTCGCAATGAGCAGTTCTTC.

This chain joins TRBV4-1 and TRBJ1-4; a possible D gene is TRBD1 (6 bases). There are 14 residues in the CDR3. Trimming removed 7 bases at V and 8 bases at J, with 17 bases between. The germline V gene has CDR1 MGHRA and CDR2 YSYEKL. CDR3 DNA sequence: TGCGCCAGCACAACCGGGACAACAGACGAAAAACTGTTTTTT. Its protein product is CASTTGTTDEKLFF.

This clone was detected once. The chain links TRBV2 to TRBJ2-3; D is undetermined. There are 11 residues in the CDR3. CDR1 and CDR2 from the germline V gene are SNHLY and FYNNEI. Between the trimmed V and J ends, which lost 6 bases and 2 bases, there was a span of 3 bases. The CDR3: CASRYTDTQYF. In nucleotides, the CDR3 is TGTGCCAGCAGGTACACAGATACGCAGTATTTT.

The rearrangement joins TRBV6-5 to TRBJ2-7, with TRBD1 matching 7 bases. Germline CDR1 reads MNHEY; CDR2 reads SVGAGI. V lost 5 bases, J lost 5 bases, and 12 bases stayed unmatched. This CDR3 spans 15 amino acids. CDR3 coding DNA: TGTGCCAGCAGTCAATGGGCACAGGGGAACAACGAGCAGTACTTC. This sequence encodes CASSQWAQGNNEQYF.

This chain links TRBV19 with TRBJ1-5; D perhaps matches TRBD1 (5 bases). The CDR3 runs to 14 residues. Trimming left V 9 bases short and J 2 bases short, with 14 bases between. Germline CDR1 and CDR2: LNHDA and SQIVND (reference sequence). In nucleotides, the CDR3 is TGTGCCAGCCGGCAGGGTCTTGGCAATCAGCCCCAGCATTTT. Amino acid sequence: CASRQGLGNQPQHF.

This sequence joins TRBV5-1 and TRBJ1-4; D unclear. V dropped 0 bases and J dropped 7 bases, with 7 bases sitting between them. The CDR3 runs 13 residues. The V gene's germline CDR1 is SGHRS and CDR2 YFSETQ. CDR3 sequence reads: CASSLATGEKLFF. In nucleotides, the CDR3 is TGCGCCAGCAGCTTGGCAACGGGTGAAAAACTGTTTTTT.

The J gene is TRBJ1-6, the V gene TRBV5-1, with D possibly being TRBD1 (6 bases). V gave up 4 bases and J gave up 6 bases, with 17 bases separating them. This CDR3 has 16 amino acids. CDR1 SGHRS and CDR2 YFSETQ come from the germline V gene. The CDR3, as DNA: TGCGCCAGCAGCCAACAGCCGGGGACACCTAATTCACCCCTCCACTTT. This sequence encodes CASSQQPGTPNSPLHF.

The chain links TRBV7-8 to TRBJ1-1; 9 bases line up with TRBD1. The CDR3 extends over 14 amino acids. Trimming cost V 5 bases and J 1 base; bases outside gene matches: 2. Germline values: CDR1 SGHVS, CDR2 FQNEAQ. The CDR3 DNA reads as TGTGCCAGCAGCGCGGGACAGGGGAACACTGAAGCTTTCTTT. Translation gives CASSAGQGNTEAFF. Using reference TRBV7-8 and TRBJ1-1 for the parts outside the CDR3, the full variable domain is GAGVSQSPRYKVAKRGQDVALRCDPISGHVSLFWYQQALGQGPEFLTYFQNEAQLDKSGLPSDRFFAERPEGSVSTLKIQRTQQEDSAVYLCASSAGQGNTEAFFGQGTRLTVV.

This chain uses TRBV4-1 with TRBJ2-1; TRBD2 matches at 16 bases. Trimming removed 3 bases from V and 4 bases from J; junction bases left unmatched: 0. CDR1 and CDR2 (germline): MGHRA, YSYEKL. The length of the CDR3 is 16 residues. The chain's CDR3 is CASSQGLAGGYNEQFF. The CDR3 bases are TGCGCCAGCAGCCAGGGACTAGCGGGAGGGTACAATGAGCAGTTCTTC.

The rearrangement uses TRBV11-3 and TRBJ1-1; TRBD1 is a possible D gene (6 bases). The CDR3 is 13 amino acids. Trimming pared 3 bases from V and 1 base from J, leaving 6 bases between. Germline V gene lookup returns CDR1 SGHNT and CDR2 YENEEA. The CDR3 reads CASSLDRNTEAFF. CDR3 in DNA: TGTGCCAGCAGCTTGGACAGGAACACTGAAGCTTTCTTT.

This chain links TRBV5-4 with TRBJ2-3; 7 nucleotides match TRBD1. The length of the CDR3 is 14 residues. CDR1 SGHNT and CDR2 YYREEE come from the germline V gene (reference sequence). After removal of 4 bases from V and 0 bases from J, the junction contained 2 bases not matched to a gene. The CDR3 DNA follows: TGTGCCAGCAGCCGACAGGGTAGCACAGATACGCAGTATTTT. Translating it yields CASSRQGSTDTQYF.

This chain joins TRBV5-1 and TRBJ2-7; no clear D gene. V lost 4 bases, J lost 3 bases, and 8 bases lay in between. The CDR3 runs to 12 residues. Germline CDR1 and CDR2: SGHRS and YFSETQ. The CDR3, as DNA: TGCGCCAGCAGCACCGGTTACTACGAGCAGTACTTC. As protein: CASSTGYYEQYF.

This clone has only a few counts. The chain employs TRBV2 and TRBJ2-1, with a possible D match to TRBD1 (6 bases). CDR1 SNHLY and CDR2 FYNNEI come from the germline V gene. The V and J ends lost 4 bases and 2 bases respectively, with 18 bases between them. CDR3 size: 17 residues. CDR3 in amino acids: CASSGQVPFEPYNEQFF. DNA of the CDR3: TGTGCCAGCAGTGGACAGGTCCCATTCGAACCCTACAATGAGCAGTTCTTC. The full variable domain, with the rest looked up from reference TRBV2 and TRBJ2-1, is EPEVTQTPSHQVTQMGQEVILRCVPISNHLYFYWYRQILGQKVEFLVSFYNNEISEKSEIFDDQFSVERPDGSNFTLKIRSTKLEDSAMYFCASSGQVPFEPYNEQFFGPGTRLTVL.

The rearrangement joins TRBV7-2 to TRBJ2-3; D may be TRBD1 (6 bases). The CDR3 has 14 amino acids. V gave up 5 bases and J gave up 2 bases, with 11 bases separating them. The V gene's germline CDR1 is SGHTA and CDR2 FQGNSA. The CDR3, as DNA: TGTGCCAGCAGCCAGGGACACACCACAGATACGCAGTATTTT. Encoded protein: CASSQGHTTDTQYF.

This clone appeared a single time. The genes are TRBV15 and TRBJ1-2; no reliable D call. Trimming cost V 0 bases and J 2 bases, with 7 bases left between them. Looked up from germline, CDR1 is LNHNV and CDR2 is YYDKDF (reference sequence). The CDR3 sequence is 14 residues long. Here the CDR3 reads CATSRDIQNYGYTF. CDR3 sequence (DNA): TGTGCCACCAGCAGAGATATACAGAACTATGGCTACACCTTC.

The chain recombines TRBV7-2 with TRBJ1-3; the D is unclear. Deletions cut 8 bases from V and 4 bases from J, with 12 bases between. This CDR3 has 13 residues. Germline V CDR1 and CDR2: SGHTA, FQGNSA. The CDR3 nucleotides are TGTGCCAGCGGTAATGGGGAGGGAAACACCATATATTTT. This translates into CASGNGEGNTIYF.

The chain's CDR3 is CASSSPNQPQHF. The CDR3 coding sequence is TGTGCCAGCAGCTCGCCAAATCAGCCCCAGCATTTT. This sequence joins TRBV7-9 and TRBJ1-5, with D hard to call. CDR3 size: 12 residues. V lost 4 bases and J 4 bases, leaving 5 bases between the germline ends. CDR1 and CDR2 from the germline V gene are SEHNR and FQNEAQ (reference sequence).

This clone occurred a few times. The chain has TRBV19 and TRBJ1-1; a weak D match, TRBD1 (6 bases). V shed 5 bases and J shed 3 bases, with 16 bases lying between them. The germline V gene encodes CDR1 LNHDA and CDR2 SQIVND (reference sequence). There are 15 residues in the CDR3. DNA for the CDR3: TGTGCCAGTAGTGGGGACATCAGGTGGGACACTGAAGCTTTCTTT. It translates to CASSGDIRWDTEAFF.

The V gene is TRBV6-1, the J gene TRBJ2-3; D gene unclear. Germline lookup yields CDR1 MNHNS and CDR2 SASEGT. This CDR3 has 13 residues. Trimming stripped 10 bases from V and 1 base from J, with 12 bases between. Written as DNA, the CDR3 is TGTGCCACCGCCGCCCCCGGCACAGATACGCAGTATTTT. Its protein product is CATAAPGTDTQYF.

The sample holds one count of this clone. V is TRBV5-1 and J is TRBJ2-3, with D perhaps TRBD2 (7 bases). Germline V gene data show CDR1 as SGHRS and CDR2 as YFSETQ. V was shortened by 2 bases and J by 1 base, with 11 bases between the two germline ends. The CDR3 contains 15 residues. The CDR3: CASSFGEGGTDTQYF. Written as DNA, the CDR3 is TGCGCCAGCAGCTTTGGGGAGGGGGGCACAGATACGCAGTATTTT.

The chain couples TRBV7-9 to TRBJ1-1; no definite D call. Looked up from germline, CDR1 is SEHNR and CDR2 is FQNEAQ (reference sequence). The CDR3 length is 12 residues. Trimming cost V 8 bases and J 3 bases, with 10 bases left between them. The CDR3 nucleotides are TGTGCCAGCTACCGTGGGGACACTGAAGCTTTCTTT. It yields the protein CASYRGDTEAFF.